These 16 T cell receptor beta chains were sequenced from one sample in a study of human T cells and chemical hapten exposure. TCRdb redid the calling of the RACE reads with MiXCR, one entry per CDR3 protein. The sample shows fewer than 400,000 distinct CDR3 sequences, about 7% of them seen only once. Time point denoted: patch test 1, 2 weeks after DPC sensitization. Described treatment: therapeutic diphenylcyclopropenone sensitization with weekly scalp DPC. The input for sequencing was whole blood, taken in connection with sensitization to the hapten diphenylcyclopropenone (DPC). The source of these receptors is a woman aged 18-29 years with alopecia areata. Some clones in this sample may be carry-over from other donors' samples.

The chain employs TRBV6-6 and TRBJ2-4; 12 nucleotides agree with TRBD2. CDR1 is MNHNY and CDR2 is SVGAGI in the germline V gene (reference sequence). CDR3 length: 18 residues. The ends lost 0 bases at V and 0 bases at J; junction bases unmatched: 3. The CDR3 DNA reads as TGTGCCAGCAGTTACTCGACTAGCGGGGGCCTAGCCAAAAACATTCAGTACTTC. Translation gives CASSYSTSGGLAKNIQYF.

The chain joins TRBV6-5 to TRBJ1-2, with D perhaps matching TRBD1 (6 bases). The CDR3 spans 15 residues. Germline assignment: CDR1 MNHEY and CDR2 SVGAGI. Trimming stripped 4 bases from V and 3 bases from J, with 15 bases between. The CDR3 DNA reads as TGTGCCAGCAGTTCACAGGGAGGGGGTTACTATGGCTACACCTTC. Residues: CASSSQGGGYYGYTF.

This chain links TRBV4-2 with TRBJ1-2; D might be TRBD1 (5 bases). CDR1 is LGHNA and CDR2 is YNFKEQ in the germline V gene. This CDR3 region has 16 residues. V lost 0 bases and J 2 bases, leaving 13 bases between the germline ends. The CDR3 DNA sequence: TGTGCCAGCAGCCAAGACAACTCCGGGACGAACTATGGCTACACCTTC. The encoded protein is CASSQDNSGTNYGYTF.

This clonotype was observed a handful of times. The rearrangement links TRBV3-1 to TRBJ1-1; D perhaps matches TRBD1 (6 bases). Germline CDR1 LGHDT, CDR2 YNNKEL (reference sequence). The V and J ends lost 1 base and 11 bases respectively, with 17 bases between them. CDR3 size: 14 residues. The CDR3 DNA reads TGTGCCAGCAGCCAAGGAGGGGGTTCTCCCTTGGCTTTCTTT. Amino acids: CASSQGGGSPLAFF.

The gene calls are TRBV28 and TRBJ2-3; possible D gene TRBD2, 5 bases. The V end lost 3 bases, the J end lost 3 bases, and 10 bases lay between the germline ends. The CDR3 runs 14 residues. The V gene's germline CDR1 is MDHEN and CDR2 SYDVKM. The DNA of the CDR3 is TGTGCCAGCAGTTTTGAGGGCAATACAGATACGCAGTATTTT. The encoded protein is CASSFEGNTDTQYF.

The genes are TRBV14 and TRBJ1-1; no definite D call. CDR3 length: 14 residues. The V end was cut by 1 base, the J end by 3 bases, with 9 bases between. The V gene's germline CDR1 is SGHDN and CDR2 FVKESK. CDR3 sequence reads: CASSQVAGYTEAFF. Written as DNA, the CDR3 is TGTGCCAGCAGCCAAGTAGCCGGTTACACTGAAGCTTTCTTT.

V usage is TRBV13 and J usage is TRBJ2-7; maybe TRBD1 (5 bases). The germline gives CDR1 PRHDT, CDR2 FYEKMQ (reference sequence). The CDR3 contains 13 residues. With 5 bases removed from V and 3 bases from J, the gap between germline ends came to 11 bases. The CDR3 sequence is CASSQTGNYEQYF. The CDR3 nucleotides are TGTGCCAGCAGCCAAACAGGAAACTACGAGCAGTACTTC.

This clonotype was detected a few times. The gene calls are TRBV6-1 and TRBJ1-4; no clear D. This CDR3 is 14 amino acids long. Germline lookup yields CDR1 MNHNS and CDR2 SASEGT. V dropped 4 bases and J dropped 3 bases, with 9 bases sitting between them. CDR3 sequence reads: CASSGRGSNEKLFF. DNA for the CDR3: TGTGCCAGCAGTGGCAGAGGCTCTAATGAAAAACTGTTTTTT.

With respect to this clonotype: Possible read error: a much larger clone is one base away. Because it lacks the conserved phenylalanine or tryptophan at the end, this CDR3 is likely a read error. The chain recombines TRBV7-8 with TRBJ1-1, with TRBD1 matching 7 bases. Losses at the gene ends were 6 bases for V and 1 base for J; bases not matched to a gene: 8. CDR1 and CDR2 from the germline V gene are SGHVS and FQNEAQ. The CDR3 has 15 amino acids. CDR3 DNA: TGTGCCAGCAGTACCATGGACAGGCGGAACACTGAAGCTTTCTAT. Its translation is CASSTMDRRNTEAFY.

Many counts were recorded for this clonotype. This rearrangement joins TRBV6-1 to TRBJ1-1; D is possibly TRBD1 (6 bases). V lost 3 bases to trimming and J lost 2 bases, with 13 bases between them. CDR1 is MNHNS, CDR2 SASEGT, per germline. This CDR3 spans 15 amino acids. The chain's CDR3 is CASSDVWTVNTEAFF. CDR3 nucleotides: TGTGCCAGCAGTGATGTTTGGACAGTAAACACTGAAGCTTTCTTT.

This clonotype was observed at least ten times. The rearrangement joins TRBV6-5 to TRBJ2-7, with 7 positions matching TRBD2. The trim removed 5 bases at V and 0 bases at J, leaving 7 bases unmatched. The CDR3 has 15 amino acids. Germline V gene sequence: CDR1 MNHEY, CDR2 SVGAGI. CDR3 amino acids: CASSGGGGSSYEQYF. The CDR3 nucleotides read TGTGCCAGCAGTGGTGGCGGGGGAAGCTCCTACGAGCAGTACTTC.

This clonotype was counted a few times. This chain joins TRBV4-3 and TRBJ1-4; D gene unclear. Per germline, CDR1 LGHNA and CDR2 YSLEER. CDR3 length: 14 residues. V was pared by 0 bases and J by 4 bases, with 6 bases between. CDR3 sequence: CASSQDVVNEKLFF. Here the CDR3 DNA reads TGCGCCAGCAGCCAAGATGTGGTTAATGAAAAACTGTTTTTT.

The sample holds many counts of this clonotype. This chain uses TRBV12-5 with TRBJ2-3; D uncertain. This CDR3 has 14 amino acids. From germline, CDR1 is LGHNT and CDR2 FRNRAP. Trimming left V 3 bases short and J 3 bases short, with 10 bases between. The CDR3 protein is CASGFGRVTDTQYF. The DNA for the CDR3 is TGTGCTAGTGGTTTTGGACGGGTTACAGATACGCAGTATTTT.

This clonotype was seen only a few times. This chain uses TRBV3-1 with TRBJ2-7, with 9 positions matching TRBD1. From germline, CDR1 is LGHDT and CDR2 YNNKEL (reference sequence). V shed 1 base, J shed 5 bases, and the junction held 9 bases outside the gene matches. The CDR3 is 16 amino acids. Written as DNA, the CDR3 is TGTGCCAGCAGCCAAGGAGGACAGGGGCCTTGCGACGAGCAGTACTTC. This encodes CASSQGGQGPCDEQYF.

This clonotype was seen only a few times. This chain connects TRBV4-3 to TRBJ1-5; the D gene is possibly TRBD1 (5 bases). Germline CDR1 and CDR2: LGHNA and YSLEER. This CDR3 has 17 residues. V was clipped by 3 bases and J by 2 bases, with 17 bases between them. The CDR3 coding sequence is TGCGCCAGCAGCCAGGCGTTAGGGGCGAATGGCAATCAGCCCCAGCATTTT. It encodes CASSQALGANGNQPQHF.

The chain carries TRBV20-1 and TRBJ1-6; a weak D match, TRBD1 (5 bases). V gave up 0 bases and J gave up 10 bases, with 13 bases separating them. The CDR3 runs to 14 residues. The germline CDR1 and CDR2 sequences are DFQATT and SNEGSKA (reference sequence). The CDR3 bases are TGCAGTGCTAGAGATCGAGGGGTTGGATCACCCCTCCACTTT. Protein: CSARDRGVGSPLHF.